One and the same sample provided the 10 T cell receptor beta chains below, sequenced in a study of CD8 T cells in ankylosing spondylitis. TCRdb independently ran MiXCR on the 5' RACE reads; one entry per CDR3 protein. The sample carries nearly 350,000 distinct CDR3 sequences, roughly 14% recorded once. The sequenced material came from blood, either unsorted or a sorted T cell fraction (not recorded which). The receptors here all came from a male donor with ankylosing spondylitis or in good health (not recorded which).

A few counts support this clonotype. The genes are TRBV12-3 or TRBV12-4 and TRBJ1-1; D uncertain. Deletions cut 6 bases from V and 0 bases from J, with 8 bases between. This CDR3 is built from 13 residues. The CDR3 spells CASSDLMNTEAFF. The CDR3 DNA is TGTGCCAGCAGCGATCTCATGAACACTGAAGCTTTCTTT.

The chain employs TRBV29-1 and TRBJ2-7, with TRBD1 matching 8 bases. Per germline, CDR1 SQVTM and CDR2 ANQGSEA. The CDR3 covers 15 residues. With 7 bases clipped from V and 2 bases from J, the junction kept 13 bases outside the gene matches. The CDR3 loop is CSAGTGTGGTYEQYF. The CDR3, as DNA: TGCAGCGCCGGAACCGGGACAGGAGGAACCTACGAGCAGTACTTC.

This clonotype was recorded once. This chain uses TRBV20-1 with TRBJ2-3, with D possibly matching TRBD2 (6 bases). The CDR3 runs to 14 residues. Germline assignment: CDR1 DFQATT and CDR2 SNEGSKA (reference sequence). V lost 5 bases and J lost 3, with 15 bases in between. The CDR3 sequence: CSAEGLAWTDTQYF. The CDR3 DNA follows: TGCAGTGCTGAGGGACTGGCGTGGACAGATACGCAGTATTTT.

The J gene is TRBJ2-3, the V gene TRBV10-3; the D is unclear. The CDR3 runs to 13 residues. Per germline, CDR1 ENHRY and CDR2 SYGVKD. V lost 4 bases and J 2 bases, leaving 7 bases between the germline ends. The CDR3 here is CAISVKITDTQYF. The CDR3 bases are TGTGCCATCAGTGTGAAGATCACAGATACGCAGTATTTT.

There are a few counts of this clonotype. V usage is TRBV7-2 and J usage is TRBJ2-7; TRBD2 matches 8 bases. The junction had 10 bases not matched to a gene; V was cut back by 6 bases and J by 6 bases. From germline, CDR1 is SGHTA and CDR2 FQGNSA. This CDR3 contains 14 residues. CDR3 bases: TGTGCCAGCAGGGGGGGGACTAGTTTTTCCGAGCAGTACTTC. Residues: CASRGGTSFSEQYF.

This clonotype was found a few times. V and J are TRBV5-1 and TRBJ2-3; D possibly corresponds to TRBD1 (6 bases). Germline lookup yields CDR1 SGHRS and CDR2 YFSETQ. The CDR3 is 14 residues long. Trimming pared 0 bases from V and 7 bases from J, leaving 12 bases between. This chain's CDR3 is CASSLEGRGNTQYF. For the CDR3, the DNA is TGCGCCAGCAGCTTGGAGGGCAGGGGAAATACGCAGTATTTT.

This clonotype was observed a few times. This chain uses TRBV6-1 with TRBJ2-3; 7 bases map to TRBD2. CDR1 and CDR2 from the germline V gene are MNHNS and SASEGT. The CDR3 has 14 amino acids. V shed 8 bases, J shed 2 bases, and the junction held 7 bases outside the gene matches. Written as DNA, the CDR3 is TGTGCCAGCCGGCAAGCGGGAAACACAGATACGCAGTATTTT. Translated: CASRQAGNTDTQYF.

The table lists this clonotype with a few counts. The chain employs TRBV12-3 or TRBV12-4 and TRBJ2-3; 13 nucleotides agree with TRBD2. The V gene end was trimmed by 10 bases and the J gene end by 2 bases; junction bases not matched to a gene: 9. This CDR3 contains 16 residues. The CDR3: CANSQLAGGTTDTQYF. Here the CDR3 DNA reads TGTGCCAACAGCCAACTAGCGGGAGGGACCACAGATACGCAGTATTTT.

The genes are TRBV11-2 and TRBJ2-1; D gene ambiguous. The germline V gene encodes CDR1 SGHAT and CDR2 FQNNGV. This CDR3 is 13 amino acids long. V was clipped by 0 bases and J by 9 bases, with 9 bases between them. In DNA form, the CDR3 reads TGTGCCAGCAGCTTAGACCAGGTCGGTGAGCAGTTCTTC. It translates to CASSLDQVGEQFF.

DNA for the CDR3: TGTGCCAGCCCCCCGAGGAGGGGAGAAGAGACCCAGTACTTC. Protein product: CASPPRRGEETQYF. The chain is built from TRBV2 and TRBJ2-5; possible D gene TRBD2, 6 bases. The length of the CDR3 is 14 residues. Trimming took 8 bases from V and 3 from J, leaving 16 bases between them. The V gene's germline CDR1 is SNHLY and CDR2 FYNNEI.